Listed below are T cell receptor beta chains from one sample, sequenced in a study of T cells in Graves' hyperthyroidism and ophthalmopathy. In TCRdb, the multiplex PCR reads were re-called with MiXCR into one record per CDR3 protein. The table records approximately 350,000 distinct CDR3 sequences, 12% to 15% of them present only once. The sequenced sample consisted of blood. The receptor source for this set is an older woman with Graves' ophthalmopathy. Both conserved end residues are part of each CDR3. A D gene is named only where the DNA matches it firmly. A clone size is listed for some rows: how often the clone was seen (once, few, many), or a class if it is expanded.

cdr3_length,d_call,v_call,clone_size,j_call,cdr3_nt,cdr3_aa
17,-,TRBV28,many,TRBJ2-1,TGTGCCAGCAGTTTACGCGGCCTAAGCGGGTCCTACAATGAGCAGTTCTTC,CASSLRGLSGSYNEQFF
13,-,TRBV30,many,TRBJ2-5,TGTGCCTGGAGTAGGGATAGCATCGAGACCCAGTACTTC,CAWSRDSIETQYF
14,TRBD2,TRBV20-1,-,TRBJ2-7,TGCAGTGCTAGCCTAGCGGGGGACACCGGGGAGCAGTACTTC,CSASLAGDTGEQYF
11,-,TRBV2,many,TRBJ2-2,TGTGCCAGCAGTGAGACCGGGGAGCTGTTTTTT,CASSETGELFF
16,-,TRBV24-1,-,TRBJ2-1,TGTGCCACCAGTGATTTGGCAGGGAGCTCCTACAATGAGCAGTTCTTC,CATSDLAGSSYNEQFF
13,TRBD2,TRBV20-1,few,TRBJ2-1,TGCAGTGCAACGACTAGCGGCTACAATGAGCAGTTCTTC,CSATTSGYNEQFF
14,-,TRBV10-3,many,TRBJ2-3,TGTGCCATCAGTGAGTCAATCCTCACAGATACGCAGTATTTT,CAISESILTDTQYF
16,-,TRBV28,many,TRBJ1-5,TGTGCCAGCAGTCCAGGGACGGAACCTAGCAATCAGCCCCAGCATTTT,CASSPGTEPSNQPQHF
15,TRBD2,TRBV3-1,many,TRBJ2-7,TGTGCCAGCAGTCGGGGGAGGGCAAGCTCCTACGAGCAGTACTTC,CASSRGRASSYEQYF
13,-,TRBV2,few,TRBJ2-2,TGTGCCAGCCAGTCGAGAGGGATCGGGGAGCTGTTTTTT,CASQSRGIGELFF
14,-,TRBV6-1,-,TRBJ1-6,TGTGCCAGCAGTGCCCGGGAAAATAATTCACCCCTCCACTTT,CASSARENNSPLHF
14,TRBD1,TRBV6-2/TRBV6-3,few,TRBJ2-4,TGTGCCAGCACCCCGGGTCAGGGGGAAAACATTCAGTACTTC,CASTPGQGENIQYF
13,-,TRBV12-3/TRBV12-4,many,TRBJ1-4,TGTGCCAGCAGTTCATATCCTCCGGAAAAACTGTTTTTT,CASSSYPPEKLFF
15,-,TRBV5-1,few,TRBJ1-5,TGCGCCAGCAGCCCGGGGGGGGGCTTTGATCAGCCCCAGCATTTT,CASSPGGGFDQPQHF
18,TRBD2,TRBV4-1,-,TRBJ2-1,TGCGCCAGCAGCCAAGTACTAGCGGGAGGGCCGTCCTACAATGAGCAGTTCTTC,CASSQVLAGGPSYNEQFF
13,-,TRBV10-3,many,TRBJ2-5,TGTGCCATCAGTGTGGGCACCCAAGAGACCCAGTACTTC,CAISVGTQETQYF
15,TRBD1,TRBV7-8,-,TRBJ1-5,TGTGCCAGCAGCTTAGCGACAGGGAGCAATCAGCCCCAGCATTTT,CASSLATGSNQPQHF
13,-,TRBV11-2,-,TRBJ2-5,TGTGCCAGCAGCTTATGGGAGCGGGAGACCCAGTACTTC,CASSLWERETQYF
14,-,TRBV20-1,many,TRBJ2-5,TGCAGTGCTAGAGAGGCCCCCGCACAAGAGACCCAGTACTTC,CSAREAPAQETQYF
17,-,TRBV7-9,many,TRBJ2-7,TGTGCCAGCAGCTTAGCGACGGGAAGGGGCCAAAACTACGAGCAGTACTTC,CASSLATGRGQNYEQYF
13,TRBD2,TRBV30,many,TRBJ2-7,TGTGCCTGGAGTTTAGGGACTACATACGAGCAGTACTTC,CAWSLGTTYEQYF
14,TRBD2,TRBV28,-,TRBJ2-3,TGTGCCAGCAGTTCAGGCCGGGGGGCAGATACGCAGTATTTT,CASSSGRGADTQYF
14,TRBD1,TRBV12-3/TRBV12-4,-,TRBJ2-7,TGTGCCAGCAGTTCCGGGACAGGGGCAAACGAGCAGTACTTC,CASSSGTGANEQYF
13,-,TRBV7-3,-,TRBJ1-1,TGTGCCGGCAGCTTTAGCCGGAACACTGAAGCTTTCTTT,CAGSFSRNTEAFF
13,-,TRBV11-2,few,TRBJ2-2,TGTGCCAGCAGCCCCTGGACAGTCGGGGAGCTGTTTTTT,CASSPWTVGELFF
14,-,TRBV20-1,few,TRBJ1-1,TGCAGTGCTATCCCAGGGGTCCGGGGGACTGAAGCTTCCTTT,CSAIPGVRGTEASF
15,-,TRBV24-1,few,TRBJ2-3,TGTGCCACCAGTGATGGGCGCAGGCCCGCAGATACGCAGTATTTT,CATSDGRRPADTQYF
14,-,TRBV5-1,many,TRBJ2-1,TGCGCCAGCAGCGACCCATTTCCGACAAATGAGCAGTTCTTC,CASSDPFPTNEQFF
16,TRBD2,TRBV10-3,many,TRBJ2-1,TGTGCCATCAGTGAGGGCGAACTAGCGGGAGTTAATGAGCAGTTCTTC,CAISEGELAGVNEQFF
17,TRBD1,TRBV11-2,many,TRBJ2-7,TGTGCCAGCAGTCTAAGGAGAGGTGACAGGGGGTCATACGAGCAGTACTTC,CASSLRRGDRGSYEQYF